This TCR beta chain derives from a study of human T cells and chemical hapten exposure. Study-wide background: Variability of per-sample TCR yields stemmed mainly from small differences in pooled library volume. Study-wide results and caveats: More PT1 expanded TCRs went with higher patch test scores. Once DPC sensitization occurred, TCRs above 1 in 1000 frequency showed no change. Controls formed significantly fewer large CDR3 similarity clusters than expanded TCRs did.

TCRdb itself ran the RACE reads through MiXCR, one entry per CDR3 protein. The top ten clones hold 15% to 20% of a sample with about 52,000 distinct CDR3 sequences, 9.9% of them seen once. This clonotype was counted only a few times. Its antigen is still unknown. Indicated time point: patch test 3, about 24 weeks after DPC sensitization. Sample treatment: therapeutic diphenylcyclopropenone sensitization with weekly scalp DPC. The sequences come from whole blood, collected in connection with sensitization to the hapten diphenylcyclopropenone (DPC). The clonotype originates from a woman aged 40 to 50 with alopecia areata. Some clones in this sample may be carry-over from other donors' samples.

CDR3 coding DNA: TGTGCCAGCAGCTTGGGAGCGGGGGGGCCCAATGAGCAGTTCTTC. Translating gives CASSLGAGGPNEQFF. The genes are TRBV7-9 and TRBJ2-1; 10 nucleotides match TRBD2. V gave up 3 bases and J gave up 6 bases; unmatched junction bases: 5. This CDR3 has 15 residues. Germline V CDR1 and CDR2: SEHNR, FQNEAQ (reference sequence).